The T cell receptor beta chain described here comes from a study of PD-1 blockade in mismatch repair-deficient tumors. Note on this clone: The target antigen is unknown. The sample contains more than one DNA sequence encoding this CDR3.

The length of the CDR3 is 16 residues. J gave up 4 bases and V 0 bases, and 7 bases lay outside the gene matches. The germline CDR1 and CDR2 sequences are MNHEY and SVGAGI. Mismatch repair deficiency was confirmed in all patients, by PCR or immunohistochemistry. TCRs were sequenced from a few patients responding to pembrolizumab. Measured with immunoSEQ multiplex PCR; TCRdb has only the in-frame clones, and not every one. The sample carries roughly 110,000 clones, more than 60% recorded once. Overall study findings and caveats: Rapid post-treatment expansion, then contraction, generally preceding radiologic response, marked tumor-resident clones.

The chain uses TRBV6-5 and TRBJ1-2; TRBD1 agrees at 8 bases. The sample here was peripheral blood, taken approximately 64 weeks after starting pembrolizumab. The clonotype originates from an adult with mismatch repair-deficient cancer. CDR3 amino acids: CASSYSRTGGGYGYTF. As DNA, the CDR3 is TGTGCCAGCAGTTACTCCCGAACAGGGGGGGGCTATGGCTACACCTTC.